The clone carrying this T cell receptor (beta chain) was recorded a few times. Its antigen is still unknown. The TCR beta CDR3 regions underwent amplification using RNA transcripts as the source. HTBI primers were used for first-round RT-PCR of the TCR CDR3. One entry per CDR3 protein, called by TCRdb with MiXCR from the multiplex PCR reads. In the table there are hundreds of thousands of distinct CDR3 sequences, 35% to 55% of which are singletons. This entry is derived from a study of T cells in Graves' hyperthyroidism and ophthalmopathy. General study results and limits: Ophthalmopathy got predicted by the model a median approximately 6.4 months before its onset.

V shed 3 bases and J shed 6 bases, with 8 bases lying between them. The CDR3 is made up of 12 amino acids. V is TRBV12-3 or TRBV12-4 and J is TRBJ1-1; D unresolved. The sequence was obtained from a young woman with Graves' hyperthyroidism. The sequenced sample was peripheral blood or thyroid tissue (not recorded which). CDR3 amino acids: CASSFLRAEAFF. CDR3 sequence (DNA): TGTGCCAGCAGTTTCTTGAGGGCTGAAGCTTTCTTT.